The clone carrying this T cell receptor (beta chain) was seen only once. Methods used by the authors: Amplification of reference gene primers was used by the study to estimate nucleated cell counts. Sequencing was performed with immunoSEQ multiplex PCR; in TCRdb, only in-frame clones are kept and a portion is missing. V and J calls and clone size follow that table, whereas D and trimming were derived from the DNA. The sample contains 200,000 to 250,000 clones, around 83% of which appear only once. The Seattle site enrolled patients during active infection and followed them longitudinally. This entry comes from a study of blood T cell repertoires in COVID-19. Study-level background: COVID-19 samples from acute and convalescent phases originated in the United States, Italy and Spain. Sources were T cells, B-cell-depleted T cells, or PBMCs; the material itself was cDNA or gDNA.

Germline lookup yields CDR1 MRHNA and CDR2 SNTAGT. CDR3 length: 16 amino acids. With V trimmed by 5 bases and J by 2 bases, 9 bases remained unmatched. Input material: peripheral blood. The chain uses TRBV6-4 and TRBJ1-2; 9 bases agree with TRBD1. The sequence was obtained from an elderly woman with COVID-19, enrolled during active disease. The CDR3 DNA follows: TGTGCCAGCAGTAGGGAAGGACAGGGGTCCAACTATGGCTACACCTTC. Translating gives CASSREGQGSNYGYTF.